The 31 T cell receptor beta chains in this list originate from one sample, sequenced in a study of cytomegalovirus exposure and HLA in healthy donors. Assay: immunoSEQ multiplex PCR; the TCRdb copy retains only in-frame clones and omits some. The sample shows roughly 310,000 clones, around 90% of them seen only once. Material: PBMCs. The receptor source for this set is a man younger than 40 in good health and CMV-seronegative.

V is TRBV7-8 and J is TRBJ1-2; a weak D match, TRBD1 (6 bases). The germline V gene encodes CDR1 SGHVS and CDR2 FQNEAQ. The V gene lost 0 bases and the J gene lost 4 bases, with 12 bases spanning the gap. CDR3 length: 15 residues. The CDR3 DNA reads as TGTGCCAGCAGCTTAGCCTTGGACAGTGCCTATGGCTACACCTTC. It translates to CASSLALDSAYGYTF.

The chain recombines TRBV19 with TRBJ1-1; a possible D gene is TRBD1 (5 bases). This CDR3 is 15 amino acids long. Germline CDR1 is LNHDA and CDR2 is SQIVND (reference sequence). Trimming stripped 4 bases from V and 1 base from J, with 13 bases between. This CDR3 reads CASSTRRGQNTEAFF. CDR3 DNA: TGTGCCAGTAGTACTAGGAGGGGCCAGAACACTGAAGCTTTCTTT. Variable domain in full (rest from reference TRBV19 and TRBJ1-1): DGGITQSPKYLFRKEGQNVTLSCEQNLNHDAMYWYRQDPGQGLRLIYYSQIVNDFQKGDIAEGYSVSREKKESFPLTVTSAQKNPTAFYLCASSTRRGQNTEAFFGQGTRLTVV.

This clone was seen only once. Given a much more abundant clone one base away, this may be a read error. The chain combines TRBV6-5 with TRBJ1-3; D unresolved. Trimming stripped 5 bases from V and 0 bases from J, with 8 bases between. The CDR3 length is 14 residues. Germline CDR1 is MNHEY and CDR2 is SVGAGI. CDR3 protein: CASSPDFSGNTIYF. CDR3 sequence (DNA): TGTGCCAGCAGTCCGGACTTCTCTGGAAACACCATATATTTT.

This clone was counted between two and nine times. V gene TRBV7-9 combines with J gene TRBJ2-7; D unresolved. The CDR3 length is 15 residues. V was shortened by 5 bases and J by 2 bases, with 16 bases between the two germline ends. Germline V gene sequence: CDR1 SEHNR, CDR2 FQNEAQ (reference sequence). The CDR3 protein is CASSHSFHLPYEQYF. For the CDR3, the DNA is TGTGCCAGCAGCCATAGTTTTCACCTCCCCTACGAGCAGTACTTC.

The gene calls are TRBV2 and TRBJ2-7, with D uncertain. This CDR3 is built from 12 residues. The germline V and J ends were trimmed by 6 bases and 4 bases, with 10 bases remaining between them. CDR1 and CDR2 from the germline V gene are SNHLY and FYNNEI. The CDR3 protein is CASSPVTYEQYF. As DNA, the CDR3 is TGTGCCAGCAGCCCCGTTACTTACGAGCAGTACTTC.

The chain recombines TRBV18 with TRBJ1-6; possibly TRBD1 for D (5 bases). The ends were cut back, 4 bases at V and 0 bases at J, with 16 bases in the middle. Germline values: CDR1 KGHSH, CDR2 LQKENI. The CDR3 consists of 18 residues. Written as DNA, the CDR3 is TGTGCCAGCTCACGCCAAACAGGTTCGAGCTCCTATAATTCACCCCTCCACTTT. Its translation: CASSRQTGSSSYNSPLHF.

The chain has TRBV9 and TRBJ2-7; TRBD2 aligns across 9 bases. With 0 bases clipped from V and 2 bases from J, the junction kept 6 bases outside the gene matches. The CDR3 totals 16 residues. Germline values: CDR1 SGDLS, CDR2 YYNGEE. The CDR3 coding sequence is TGTGCCAGCAGCGTAGGTGGTCTAGCGGGGACCTACGAGCAGTACTTC. Protein product: CASSVGGLAGTYEQYF.

The V and J genes are TRBV2 and TRBJ2-3; 7 bases map to TRBD2. CDR3 length: 16 amino acids. After removal of 0 bases from V and 2 bases from J, the junction contained 5 bases not matched to a gene. Looked up from germline, CDR1 is SNHLY and CDR2 is FYNNEI. CDR3 loop: CASSEAWAGVTDTQYF. DNA of the CDR3: TGTGCCAGCAGTGAAGCATGGGCGGGGGTCACAGATACGCAGTATTTT.

The V and J genes are TRBV10-2 and TRBJ2-7; 10 bases fit TRBD1. The CDR3 runs 15 residues. Trimming removed 6 bases from V and 1 base from J; junction bases left unmatched: 6. Germline values: CDR1 WSHSY, CDR2 SAAADI. The CDR3 loop is CASSLDRGLSYEQYF. Written as DNA, the CDR3 is TGCGCCAGCAGCTTAGACAGGGGGCTTTCCTACGAGCAGTACTTC.

This rearrangement joins TRBV2 to TRBJ1-1, with 9 bases matching TRBD1. CDR1 and CDR2 (germline): SNHLY, FYNNEI. The CDR3 runs 16 residues. The ends lost 3 bases at V and 4 bases at J; junction bases unmatched: 9. CDR3 region: CASSEVHRGRATEAFF. The CDR3 nucleotides read TGTGCCAGCAGTGAGGTACACAGGGGGCGGGCCACTGAAGCTTTCTTT. The full variable domain, rest sourced from reference TRBV2 and TRBJ1-1, is EPEVTQTPSHQVTQMGQEVILRCVPISNHLYFYWYRQILGQKVEFLVSFYNNEISEKSEIFDDQFSVERPDGSNFTLKIRSTKLEDSAMYFCASSEVHRGRATEAFFGQGTRLTVV.

The rearrangement links TRBV6-6 to TRBJ2-3; D is perhaps TRBD1 (5 bases). Trimming cost V 6 bases and J 3 bases, with 13 bases left between them. Germline V gene lookup returns CDR1 MNHNY and CDR2 SVGAGI (reference sequence). The CDR3 covers 14 residues. CDR3 region: CASSKGIGTDTQYF. The CDR3 coding sequence is TGTGCCAGCAGCAAGGGGATTGGAACAGATACGCAGTATTTT.

The chain uses TRBV6-5 and TRBJ1-2; TRBD1 matches 8 bases. Germline V gene lookup returns CDR1 MNHEY and CDR2 SVGAGI. This CDR3 spans 13 amino acids. The J segment lost 5 bases and the V segment lost 5 bases, leaving 4 bases of the junction unmatched. CDR3 sequence: CASSQRTGYGYTF. In nucleotides, the CDR3 is TGTGCCAGCAGTCAACGGACAGGGTATGGCTACACCTTC.

Notes on this clone: Other nucleotide sequences from this sample produce the same CDR3. The gene calls are TRBV6-5 and TRBJ1-4, with D uncertain. The CDR3 contains 14 residues. CDR1 and CDR2 from the germline V gene are MNHEY and SVGAGI. V was cut by 2 bases and J by 8 bases, with 12 bases left in between. CDR3 protein: CASSYSAGREKLFF. The CDR3 nucleotides read TGTGCCAGCAGTTACAGTGCAGGAAGGGAAAAACTGTTTTTT.

The rearrangement uses TRBV29-1 and TRBJ2-2, with TRBD1 identical over 11 bases. Germline lookup yields CDR1 SQVTM and CDR2 ANQGSEA. The length of the CDR3 is 13 residues. With 7 bases clipped from V and 4 bases from J, the junction kept 2 bases outside the gene matches. DNA of the CDR3: TGCAGCGCTGGGACAGGGGGCACCGGGGAGCTGTTTTTT. Translated, it gives CSAGTGGTGELFF.

The rearrangement uses TRBV29-1 and TRBJ2-5; 11 bases agree with TRBD2. The CDR3 loop spans 15 amino acids. The ends lost 2 bases at V and 2 bases at J; junction bases unmatched: 4. Looked up from germline, CDR1 is SQVTM and CDR2 is ANQGSEA. This CDR3 reads CSVELAGGIQETQYF. The CDR3 DNA is TGCAGCGTTGAACTAGCGGGGGGCATACAAGAGACCCAGTACTTC.

J is TRBJ1-2 and V is TRBV4-3; TRBD1 is a possible D gene (6 bases). V lost 0 bases, J lost 4 bases, and 12 bases lay in between. CDR3 length: 15 amino acids. CDR1 and CDR2 (germline): LGHNA, YSLEER. The CDR3 DNA reads TGCGCCAGCAGCCAAGATCAGGGGCCCTCCTATGGCTACACCTTC. This translates into CASSQDQGPSYGYTF.

The chain is built from TRBV18 and TRBJ2-4; D gene unclear. Trimming left V 1 base short and J 0 bases short, with 7 bases between. Per the germline V gene, CDR1 is KGHSH and CDR2 is LQKENI. The CDR3 runs 15 residues. The CDR3 loop is CASSPRAPAKNIQYF. Here the CDR3 DNA reads TGTGCCAGCTCACCACGCGCACCAGCCAAAAACATTCAGTACTTC.

The V call is TRBV7-9, the J call TRBJ1-1; tentative D call: TRBD1 (6 bases). V lost 5 bases, J lost 7 bases, and 11 bases lay in between. The germline V gene encodes CDR1 SEHNR and CDR2 FQNEAQ (reference sequence). The CDR3 runs 12 residues. CDR3 sequence reads: CASSPGQLEAFF. For the CDR3, the DNA is TGTGCCAGCAGCCCTGGACAGCTTGAAGCTTTCTTT.

The DNA for the CDR3 is TGTGCCAGCAGCGCGGGACAGGGAGAATCACCCCTCCACTTT. This translates into CASSAGQGESPLHF. The genes are TRBV11-2 and TRBJ1-6, with 9 bases fitting TRBD1. The CDR3 runs to 14 residues. In germline, CDR1 is SGHAT, CDR2 FQNNGV. The V segment lost 5 bases and the J segment 10 bases; nucleotides outside the gene matches: 6.

This clone has a single count. The rearrangement uses TRBV7-2 and TRBJ2-7, with 12 bases fitting TRBD1. V gave up 6 bases and J gave up 4 bases; unmatched junction bases: 7. Germline loops: CDR1 SGHTA, CDR2 FQGNSA. This CDR3 has 15 amino acids. The DNA of the CDR3 is TGTGCCAGCAGACCAGGGACAGGGGGCCTGTACGAGCAGTACTTC. Translation: CASRPGTGGLYEQYF.

This clone has just one count. V is TRBV5-1 and J is TRBJ2-3; 11 nucleotides match TRBD2. Germline assignment: CDR1 SGHRS and CDR2 YFSETQ. Losses at the gene ends were 0 bases for V and 0 bases for J; bases not matched to a gene: 6. This CDR3 spans 18 amino acids. CDR3 loop: CASSLDGSGGDSTDTQYF. The CDR3 coding sequence is TGCGCCAGCAGCTTGGACGGTAGCGGGGGGGATAGCACAGATACGCAGTATTTT.

This clone was found a few times. The chain recombines TRBV5-4 with TRBJ1-4, with D perhaps TRBD1 (6 bases). Germline CDR1 reads SGHNT; CDR2 reads YYREEE (reference sequence). CDR3 length: 18 amino acids. The V and J ends lost 0 bases and 0 bases respectively, with 15 bases between them. CDR3 sequence (DNA): TGTGCCAGCAGCTTGGGGTTAGGGGGGGCTGCAACTAATGAAAAACTGTTTTTT. Its protein is CASSLGLGGAATNEKLFF. Combining the CDR3 with reference TRBV5-4 and TRBJ1-4 gives the whole variable domain ETGVTQSPTHLIKTRGQQVTLRCSSQSGHNTVSWYQQALGQGPQFIFQYYREEENGRGNFPPRFSGLQFPNYSSELNVNALELDDSALYLCASSLGLGGAATNEKLFFGSGTQLSVL.

The rearrangement links TRBV14 to TRBJ2-5; 7 bases are a match to TRBD1. This CDR3 comprises 14 residues. Losses at the gene ends were 4 bases for V and 1 base for J; bases not matched to a gene: 3. Germline V gives CDR1 SGHDN, CDR2 FVKESK. The CDR3 bases are TGTGCCAGCAGCCGGGACAGCCGCCAAGAGACCCAGTACTTC. It yields the protein CASSRDSRQETQYF.

CDR3 in amino acids: CASKQAWRGEQFF. CDR3 in DNA: TGTGCCAGTAAACAGGCCTGGAGGGGTGAGCAGTTCTTC. The chain employs TRBV19 and TRBJ2-1; possible D gene TRBD2, 6 bases. The length of the CDR3 is 13 residues. Trimming pared 7 bases from V and 9 bases from J, leaving 16 bases between. Germline assignment: CDR1 LNHDA and CDR2 SQIVND (reference sequence).

The V gene is TRBV7-7, the J gene TRBJ2-5; 12 bases line up with TRBD2. CDR3 length equals 15 residues. The V gene's germline CDR1 is SSHAT and CDR2 FNYEAQ (reference sequence). V was clipped by 1 base and J by 3 bases; unmatched bases: 0. In DNA form, the CDR3 reads TGTGCCAGCAGCTTAGGACTAGCGGGGGAAGAGACCCAGTACTTC. This codes for CASSLGLAGEETQYF.

This clone appeared once. V gene TRBV13 combines with J gene TRBJ2-1, with D perhaps TRBD1 (6 bases). The ends were cut back, 5 bases at V and 4 bases at J, with 15 bases in the middle. Germline assignment: CDR1 PRHDT and CDR2 FYEKMQ (reference sequence). This CDR3 contains 15 residues. The CDR3 reads CASSQQGKPYNEQFF. The CDR3 DNA sequence: TGTGCCAGCAGCCAACAGGGAAAACCATACAATGAGCAGTTCTTC.

Worth noting for this clone: Additional DNA sequences in this sample encode the identical CDR3. The genes are TRBV29-1 and TRBJ2-6, with D possibly being TRBD1 (5 bases). Germline CDR1 SQVTM, CDR2 ANQGSEA. Between the trimmed V and J ends, which lost 4 bases and 2 bases, there was a span of 9 bases. The CDR3 has 14 amino acids. The CDR3 nucleotides read TGCAGCGTTGGGCAGGGAACTGGGGCCAACGTCCTGACTTTC. Its translation is CSVGQGTGANVLTF.

About this clone: Germline and junction disagree at one end, which may indicate a read error. The gene calls are TRBV5-6 and TRBJ1-1, with D perhaps matching TRBD1 (5 bases). Per germline, CDR1 SGHDT and CDR2 YYEEEE. This CDR3 contains 13 residues. Here the CDR3 reads CASSPGLNPEAFF. The CDR3 DNA reads as TGTGCCAGCAGCCCGGGACTGAACCCTGAAGCTTTCTTT.

V usage is TRBV23-1 and J usage is TRBJ1-1, with D uncertain. TRBV23-1 is an ORF, and what it does is uncertain. There are 12 residues in the CDR3. Between the trimmed V and J ends, which lost 4 bases and 3 bases, there was a span of 6 bases. The CDR3: CASSPVHTEAFF. The CDR3 DNA sequence: TGCGCCAGCAGTCCGGTACACACTGAAGCTTTCTTT.

The chain links TRBV4-3 to TRBJ1-6; TRBD1 is a possible D gene (5 bases). Germline CDR1 and CDR2: LGHNA and YSLEER. The CDR3 extends over 15 amino acids. V was trimmed by 0 bases and J by 9 bases, leaving 12 bases between them. CDR3 sequence: CASSQEWGEGSPLHF. The CDR3 DNA is TGCGCCAGCAGCCAAGAATGGGGGGAGGGTTCACCCCTCCACTTT.

The genes are TRBV30 and TRBJ2-7; 7 nucleotides agree with TRBD1. The J segment lost 0 bases and the V segment lost 3 bases, leaving 11 bases of the junction unmatched. The CDR3 is made up of 16 amino acids. Germline V CDR1 and CDR2: GTSNPN, SVGIG (reference sequence). The DNA for the CDR3 is TGTGCCTGGAGGGGAAGGGGACAGAACTTCTCCTACGAGCAGTACTTC. It yields the protein CAWRGRGQNFSYEQYF.